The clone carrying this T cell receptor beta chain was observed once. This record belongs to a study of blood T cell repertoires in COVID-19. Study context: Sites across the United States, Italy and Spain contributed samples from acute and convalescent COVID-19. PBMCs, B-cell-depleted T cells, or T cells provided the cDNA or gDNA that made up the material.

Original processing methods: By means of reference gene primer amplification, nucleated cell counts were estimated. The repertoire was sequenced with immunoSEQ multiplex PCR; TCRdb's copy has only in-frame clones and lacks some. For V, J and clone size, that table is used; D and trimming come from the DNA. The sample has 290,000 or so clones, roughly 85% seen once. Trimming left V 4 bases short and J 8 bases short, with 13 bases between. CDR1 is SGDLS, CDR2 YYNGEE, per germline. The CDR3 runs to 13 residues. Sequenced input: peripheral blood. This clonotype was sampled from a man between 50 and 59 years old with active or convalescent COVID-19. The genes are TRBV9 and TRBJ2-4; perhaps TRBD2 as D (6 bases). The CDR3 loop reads CASSPGTGDIQYF. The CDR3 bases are TGTGCCAGCAGCCCTGGGACTGGCGACATTCAGTACTTC.